This T cell receptor (beta chain) was identified in a study of T cell responses to AZD1222 COVID-19 vaccine. Study at large: Pooled in the analysis were second doses at about 4 or about 12 weeks.

CDR1 and CDR2 from the germline V gene are SEHNR and FQNEAQ (reference sequence). This CDR3 is 14 amino acids long. The ends were cut back, 1 base at V and 6 bases at J, with 7 bases in the middle. Comments on this clone: The antigen remains unidentified.

General study results and limits: Seropositivity was recorded at baseline in only a handful of AZD1222 recipients. Mostly white British, mostly female donors; authors suggested clonal diversity may be underestimated.

Data came from immunoSEQ multiplex PCR; TCRdb stores just in-frame clones and leaves some out. This table holds about 140,000 clones, roughly 92% found once. This material consisted of peripheral blood, taken on day 0 of AZD1222 vaccination. The source of this sequence is an adult in good health. The chain joins TRBV7-9 to TRBJ1-6; D is ambiguous. This CDR3 is CASSLGGFNSPLHF. The DNA for the CDR3 is TGTGCCAGCAGCTTAGGAGGGTTTAATTCACCCCTCCACTTT. Looking up the rest from reference TRBV7-9 and TRBJ1-6 gives the full variable domain: DTGVSQNPRHKITKRGQNVTFRCDPISEHNRLYWYRQTLGQGPEFLTYFQNEAQLEKSRLLSDRFSAERPKGSFSTLEIQRTEQGDSAMYLCASSLGGFNSPLHFGNGTRLTVT.